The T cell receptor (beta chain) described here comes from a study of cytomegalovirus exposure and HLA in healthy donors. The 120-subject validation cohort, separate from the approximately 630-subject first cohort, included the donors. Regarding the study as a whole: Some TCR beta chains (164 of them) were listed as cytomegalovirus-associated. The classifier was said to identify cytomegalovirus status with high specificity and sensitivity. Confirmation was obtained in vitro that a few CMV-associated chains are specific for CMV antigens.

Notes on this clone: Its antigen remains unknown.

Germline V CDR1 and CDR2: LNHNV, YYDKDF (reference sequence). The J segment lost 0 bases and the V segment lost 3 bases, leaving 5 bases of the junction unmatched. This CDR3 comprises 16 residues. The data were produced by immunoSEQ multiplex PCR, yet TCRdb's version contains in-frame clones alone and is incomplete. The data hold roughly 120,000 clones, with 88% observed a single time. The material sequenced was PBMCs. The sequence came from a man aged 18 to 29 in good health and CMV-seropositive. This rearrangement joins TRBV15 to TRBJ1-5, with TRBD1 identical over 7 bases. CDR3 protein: CATSSAQGISNQPQHF. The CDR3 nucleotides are TGTGCCACCAGCAGTGCACAGGGGATTAGCAATCAGCCCCAGCATTTT.